The rows below give T cell receptor beta chains drawn from one sample of a study of vaccination and CD4 T cells after COVID-19. TCRdb used MiXCR to reprocess the PCR reads, holding one entry per CDR3 protein. The sample holds roughly 11,000 distinct CDR3 sequences, 40% to 60% seen once. Their specific antigens are unknown. The specimen was CD4+ T cells from blood, cultured in vitro. The receptor source for this set is a human donor who had recovered from COVID-19. CDR3s leave out the opening cysteine and the closing phenylalanine or tryptophan.

j_call: TRBJ1-2
cdr3_length: 13
v_call: TRBV6-1
cdr3_aa: ASSEYGVGNYGYT

j_call: TRBJ2-5
cdr3_length: 13
v_call: TRBV20-1
cdr3_aa: SATLSQGLVETQY

j_call: TRBJ1-1
cdr3_length: 13
v_call: TRBV6-1
cdr3_aa: AISDPGQGPTEAF

j_call: TRBJ1-1
cdr3_length: 13
v_call: TRBV6-1
cdr3_aa: ASSASGTANTEAF

j_call: TRBJ2-1
cdr3_length: 12
v_call: TRBV5-4
cdr3_aa: ASSKQSSYNEQF

j_call: TRBJ2-3
cdr3_length: 13
v_call: TRBV6-1
cdr3_aa: ASPKRLRSTDTQY

j_call: TRBJ1-5
cdr3_length: 14
v_call: TRBV20-1
cdr3_aa: SASGTGNLRNQPQH

j_call: TRBJ1-2
cdr3_length: 11
v_call: TRBV25-1
cdr3_aa: ASSKDRIYGYT

j_call: TRBJ2-3
cdr3_length: 13
v_call: TRBV4-2
cdr3_aa: ASSQESGGLDTQY

j_call: TRBJ2-5
cdr3_length: 11
v_call: TRBV7-9
cdr3_aa: ASSLVVEETQY

j_call: TRBJ1-1
cdr3_length: 11
v_call: TRBV19
cdr3_aa: ASSSQGGTEAF

j_call: TRBJ2-7
cdr3_length: 11
v_call: TRBV9
cdr3_aa: ASSTSPTLEQY

j_call: TRBJ2-2
cdr3_length: 13
v_call: TRBV2
cdr3_aa: ASSDPGQGPGELF

j_call: TRBJ1-1
cdr3_length: 12
v_call: TRBV12-3/TRBV12-4
cdr3_aa: ASRKRGLSTEAF

j_call: TRBJ2-2
cdr3_length: 10
v_call: TRBV20-1
cdr3_aa: SASQGTGELF

j_call: TRBJ1-1
cdr3_length: 10
v_call: TRBV12-5
cdr3_aa: ASGPFNTEAF

j_call: TRBJ1-2
cdr3_length: 12
v_call: TRBV6-1
cdr3_aa: ASSEQGDHYGYT

j_call: TRBJ1-1
cdr3_length: 11
v_call: TRBV7-2
cdr3_aa: ASSADRDAEAF

j_call: TRBJ2-7
cdr3_length: 12
v_call: TRBV7-2
cdr3_aa: ASSWRQATYEQY

j_call: TRBJ2-5
cdr3_length: 12
v_call: TRBV11-2
cdr3_aa: ASSLDRQVETQY

j_call: TRBJ2-1
cdr3_length: 17
v_call: TRBV20-1
cdr3_aa: SARDPLAGGFSTYNEQF

j_call: TRBJ1-1
cdr3_length: 12
v_call: TRBV7-2
cdr3_aa: ASRSGPEGTEAF

j_call: TRBJ2-3
cdr3_length: 14
v_call: TRBV6-1
cdr3_aa: ASSRHRGALTDTQY

j_call: TRBJ2-7
cdr3_length: 10
v_call: TRBV30
cdr3_aa: AWSSGSAAQY

j_call: TRBJ1-1
cdr3_length: 10
v_call: TRBV19
cdr3_aa: ASNNRDTEAF

j_call: TRBJ1-1
cdr3_length: 11
v_call: TRBV2
cdr3_aa: ASVTSMNTEAS